This T cell receptor (beta chain) was sequenced for a study of CD8 T cells in Susac syndrome. Germline CDR1 and CDR2: DFQATT and SNEGSKA (reference sequence). This CDR3 comprises 9 residues. Trimming stripped 5 bases from V and 8 bases from J, with 6 bases between. Under recently defined diagnostic criteria, the patients with Susac syndrome qualified as having definite or probable disease. The TEMRA cells underwent FACS enrichment, while the CD8+ and CD4+ T cells underwent negative isolation. With random hexamers, roughly 0.45 to 1 ug RNA was reverse transcribed. It was immunoSEQ multiplex PCR that amplified TCR beta CDR3 across 54 Vbeta and 13 Jbeta. MiXCR was run by TCRdb on the immunoSEQ multiplex PCR reads, yielding one entry per CDR3 protein. Among about 83,000 distinct CDR3 sequences listed, approximately 96% were seen once.

The sequence was obtained from a human donor with Susac syndrome. The genes are TRBV20-1 and TRBJ1-2; D might be TRBD1 (5 bases). Sequenced material: CD8+ T cells from PBMCs. CDR3 bases: TGCAGTGCTTCAGGGGGCTACACCTTC. Translation: CSASGGYTF.